The clone carrying this TCR beta chain appeared a single time. As yet, its antigen is unknown. Sequencing templates came from extracted RNA that was reverse transcribed into cDNA. Profiling relied on immunoSEQ multiplex PCR, and the TCRdb table lists in-frame clones only, not all of them. The sample lists 170,000 or so clones; roughly three fifths were seen once. This sample is part of a study of CD8+ T cells in alopecia areata. Looking at the study overall: Those patients who were treated received oral tofacitinib, which was given at 5 to 10 mg twice daily for moderate-to-severe alopecia areata.

Study outcomes and limitations: Alphabeta T cells residing in normal skin are also sequenced in scalp samples. There were many expanded lesional clones persisting in scalp and blood during tofacitinib.

The treatment was: oral pan-JAK inhibitor, 5-10 mg twice daily. The germline V gene has CDR1 GTSNPN and CDR2 SVGIG (reference sequence). V lost 7 bases to trimming and J lost 3 bases; unmatched junction nucleotides: 10. CDR3 length: 14 residues. V is TRBV30 and J is TRBJ2-7; TRBD1 matches at 9 bases. The sequencing used CD8+ T cells sorted from blood, collected at week 24, from a patient treated with tofacitinib. This clonotype was obtained from a human donor with alopecia areata. CDR3 sequence (DNA): TGTGCCTACACGCCGGGACAGGGTGTCTACGAGCAGTACTTC. Its protein is CAYTPGQGVYEQYF.